This T cell receptor beta chain was documented in a study of early T cells in non-severe SARS-CoV-2 infection. Findings of the study overall: VDJdb-based matching was biased toward anti-spike CD8 responses and missed private and CD4 specificities.

Individual cDNA molecules were tagged with unique molecular identifiers. TCRdb re-called the 5' RACE reads through MiXCR, storing one row per CDR3 protein. The profile covers tens of thousands of distinct CDR3 sequences, with 8% to 9% appearing a single time and approximately 16% taken by the ten largest. Many counts were recorded for this clonotype. Its antigen remains unknown. Trimming left V 0 bases short and J 6 bases short, with 8 bases between. Germline V gives CDR1 SEHNR, CDR2 FQNEAQ (reference sequence). The CDR3 loop spans 14 amino acids. What was sequenced was whole blood. This TCR derives from an adult who was a healthcare worker with PCR-confirmed SARS-CoV-2 infection or an uninfected control (not recorded which). This rearrangement joins TRBV7-9 to TRBJ2-2; TRBD2 might be the D (6 bases). The DNA for the CDR3 is TGTGCCAGCAGCTTAGCAGGCGGGGCCGGGGAGCTGTTTTTT. This codes for CASSLAGGAGELFF.